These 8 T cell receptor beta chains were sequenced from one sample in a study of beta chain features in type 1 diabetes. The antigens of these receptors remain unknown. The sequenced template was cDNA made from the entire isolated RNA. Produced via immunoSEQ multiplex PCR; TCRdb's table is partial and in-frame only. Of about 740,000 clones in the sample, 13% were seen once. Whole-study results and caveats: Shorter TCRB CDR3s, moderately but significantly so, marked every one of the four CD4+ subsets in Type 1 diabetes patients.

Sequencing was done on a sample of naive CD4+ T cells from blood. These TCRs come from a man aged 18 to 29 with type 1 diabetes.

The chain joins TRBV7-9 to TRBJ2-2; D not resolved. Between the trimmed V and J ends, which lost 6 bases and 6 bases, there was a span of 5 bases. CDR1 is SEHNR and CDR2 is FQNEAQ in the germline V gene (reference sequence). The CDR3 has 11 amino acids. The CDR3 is CASSIAGELFF. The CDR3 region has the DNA TGTGCCAGCAGTATCGCCGGGGAGCTGTTTTTT.

This CDR3 reads CAWRMAELNTEAFF. The CDR3 DNA reads TGTGCCTGGAGAATGGCAGAGCTAAACACTGAAGCTTTCTTT. V usage is TRBV30 and J usage is TRBJ1-1; D not resolved. This CDR3 region has 14 residues. In germline, CDR1 is GTSNPN, CDR2 SVGIG (reference sequence). V dropped 3 bases and J dropped 2 bases, with 13 bases sitting between them. Based on the CDR3 plus reference TRBV30 and TRBJ1-1, the full variable domain is SQTIHQWPATLVQPVGSPLSLECTVEGTSNPNLYWYRQAAGRGLQLLFYSVGIGQISSEVPQNLSASRPQDRQFILSSKKLLLSDSGFYLCAWRMAELNTEAFFGQGTRLTVV.

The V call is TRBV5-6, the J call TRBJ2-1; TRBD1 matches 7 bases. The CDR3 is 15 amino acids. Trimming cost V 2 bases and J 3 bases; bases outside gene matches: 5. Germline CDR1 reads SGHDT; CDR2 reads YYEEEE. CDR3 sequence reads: CASSLRDSLYNEQFF. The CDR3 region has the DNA TGTGCCAGCAGCTTAAGGGACAGTCTCTACAATGAGCAGTTCTTC.

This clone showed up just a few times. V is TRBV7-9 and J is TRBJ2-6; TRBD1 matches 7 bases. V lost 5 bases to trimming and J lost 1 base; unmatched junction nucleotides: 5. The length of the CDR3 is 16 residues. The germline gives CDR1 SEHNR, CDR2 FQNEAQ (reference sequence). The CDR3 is CASSPTGPSGANVLTF. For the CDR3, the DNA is TGTGCCAGCAGCCCGACAGGGCCATCTGGGGCCAACGTCCTGACTTTC.

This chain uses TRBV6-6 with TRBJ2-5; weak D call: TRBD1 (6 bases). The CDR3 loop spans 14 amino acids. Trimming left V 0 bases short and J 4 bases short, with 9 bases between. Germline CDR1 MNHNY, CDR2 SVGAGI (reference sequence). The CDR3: CASSYSIGGETQYF. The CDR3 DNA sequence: TGTGCCAGCAGTTACTCGATAGGGGGAGAGACCCAGTACTTC.

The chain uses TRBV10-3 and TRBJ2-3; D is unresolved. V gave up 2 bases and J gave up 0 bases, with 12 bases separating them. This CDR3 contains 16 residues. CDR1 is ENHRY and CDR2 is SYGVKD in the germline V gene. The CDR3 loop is CAISERATVSTDTQYF. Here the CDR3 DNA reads TGTGCCATCAGTGAGCGCGCGACGGTTAGCACAGATACGCAGTATTTT.

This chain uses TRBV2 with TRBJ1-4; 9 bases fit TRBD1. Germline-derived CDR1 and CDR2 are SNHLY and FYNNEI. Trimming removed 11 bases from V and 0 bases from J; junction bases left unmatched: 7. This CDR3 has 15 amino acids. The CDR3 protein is CAGKGQGTTNEKLFF. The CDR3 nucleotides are TGTGCCGGTAAAGGACAGGGGACAACTAATGAAAAACTGTTTTTT.

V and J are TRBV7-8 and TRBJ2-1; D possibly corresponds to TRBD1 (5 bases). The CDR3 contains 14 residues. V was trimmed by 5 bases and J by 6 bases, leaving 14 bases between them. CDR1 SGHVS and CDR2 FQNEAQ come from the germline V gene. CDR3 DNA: TGTGCCAGCAGCGCTGAAAGACAGCTCAATGAGCAGTTCTTC. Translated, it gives CASSAERQLNEQFF.